Each of the 14 T cell receptor beta chains below was sequenced from the same sample in a study of cytomegalovirus exposure and HLA in healthy donors. Amplification used 60 Vbeta primers and 13 Jbeta primers. TCRdb keeps only in-frame clones here, not all; method: immunoSEQ multiplex PCR. The sample has some 100,000 clones, roughly 79% seen once; the top ten hold roughly 2%. Sequencing was done on a sample of PBMCs. The source of these receptors is a woman between 25 and 40 years old in good health and CMV-seronegative.

V gene TRBV2 combines with J gene TRBJ2-7; TRBD1 matches 8 bases. V was pared by 5 bases and J by 2 bases, with 8 bases of the junction left unmatched. The CDR3 consists of 15 residues. Germline CDR1 SNHLY, CDR2 FYNNEI. Written as DNA, the CDR3 is TGTGCCAGCAGTTCTCCGGGACAGGACCCCTACGAGCAGTACTTC. This encodes CASSSPGQDPYEQYF.

The genes are TRBV4-1 and TRBJ1-6; D gene unclear. This CDR3 contains 12 residues. Trimming left V 4 bases short and J 7 bases short, with 5 bases between. Germline CDR1 and CDR2: MGHRA and YSYEKL. CDR3 protein: CASSLRNSPLHF. The DNA of the CDR3 is TGCGCCAGCAGCCTGAGAAATTCACCCCTCCACTTT.

V usage is TRBV28 and J usage is TRBJ2-2, with 7 nucleotides matching TRBD2. This CDR3 comprises 14 residues. With 8 bases clipped from V and 2 bases from J, the junction kept 5 bases outside the gene matches. Germline lookup yields CDR1 MDHEN and CDR2 SYDVKM. The CDR3 here is CASQSGINTGELFF. The CDR3, as DNA: TGTGCCAGCCAAAGCGGGATCAACACCGGGGAGCTGTTTTTT.

This rearrangement joins TRBV19 to TRBJ2-3, with D maybe TRBD2 (6 bases). Trimming cost V 3 bases and J 1 base, with 17 bases left between them. This CDR3 contains 17 residues. CDR1 is LNHDA and CDR2 is SQIVND in the germline V gene (reference sequence). The CDR3 spells CASSMGLFEDGTDTQYF. The CDR3 bases are TGTGCCAGTAGTATGGGACTCTTTGAAGACGGCACAGATACGCAGTATTTT. Using reference TRBV19 and TRBJ2-3 for the parts outside the CDR3, the full variable domain is DGGITQSPKYLFRKEGQNVTLSCEQNLNHDAMYWYRQDPGQGLRLIYYSQIVNDFQKGDIAEGYSVSREKKESFPLTVTSAQKNPTAFYLCASSMGLFEDGTDTQYFGPGTRLTVL.

The V and J genes are TRBV5-1 and TRBJ2-1; D unclear. Deletions cut 3 bases from V and 5 bases from J, with 15 bases between. This CDR3 is built from 15 residues. The germline V gene encodes CDR1 SGHRS and CDR2 YFSETQ. CDR3 nucleotide sequence: TGCGCCAGCAGCTCCTCCACAGTTGGTCACAATGAGCAGTTCTTC. Amino acid sequence: CASSSSTVGHNEQFF.

The chain couples TRBV19 to TRBJ2-4; TRBD1 is a possible D gene (5 bases). Trimming removed 4 bases at V and 7 bases at J, with 5 bases between. There are 11 residues in the CDR3. Germline CDR1 and CDR2: LNHDA and SQIVND (reference sequence). The CDR3 DNA reads TGTGCCAGTAGTACAGGGAACATTCAGTACTTC. This encodes CASSTGNIQYF.

The CDR3 is CASKEGPEKLFF. CDR3 sequence (DNA): TGTGCCAGCAAGGAGGGGCCTGAAAAACTGTTTTTT. V is TRBV2 and J is TRBJ1-4; TRBD1 is a possible D gene (5 bases). V lost 7 bases to trimming and J lost 7 bases, with 10 bases between them. CDR1 SNHLY and CDR2 FYNNEI come from the germline V gene. The CDR3 is 12 amino acids.

The CDR3 loop reads CASSLSTTGAGETQYF. The CDR3 region has the DNA TGTGCCAGCAGCTTATCCACGACAGGGGCCGGAGAGACCCAGTACTTC. The J gene is TRBJ2-5, the V gene TRBV11-3; 8 bases agree with TRBD1. The CDR3 runs 16 residues. After removal of 2 bases from V and 4 bases from J, the junction contained 9 bases not matched to a gene. Germline loops: CDR1 SGHNT, CDR2 YENEEA. Full variable domain (rest looked up from reference TRBV11-3 and TRBJ2-5): EAGVVQSPRYKIIEKKQPVAFWCNPISGHNTLYWYLQNLGQGPELLIRYENEEAVDDSQLPKDRFSAERLKGVDSTLKIQPAELGDSAVYLCASSLSTTGAGETQYFGPGTRLLVL.

The genes are TRBV28 and TRBJ2-7, with 8 bases identical to TRBD2. CDR3 length equals 15 residues. CDR1 is MDHEN and CDR2 is SYDVKM in the germline V gene. V shed 3 bases, J shed 3 bases, and the junction held 7 bases outside the gene matches. This CDR3 reads CASSLPGRVNYEQYF. The CDR3 region has the DNA TGTGCCAGCAGTTTGCCCGGGAGGGTAAACTACGAGCAGTACTTC.

This clone came up once. The chain couples TRBV5-4 to TRBJ2-7; TRBD2 aligns across 9 bases. The J segment lost 4 bases and the V segment lost 4 bases, leaving 12 bases of the junction unmatched. Germline loops: CDR1 SGHNT, CDR2 YYREEE (reference sequence). The CDR3 has 16 amino acids. Here the CDR3 reads CASSKLGPSGIYEQYF. CDR3 in DNA: TGTGCCAGCAGCAAGTTGGGTCCTAGCGGGATTTACGAGCAGTACTTC.

The chain combines TRBV11-2 with TRBJ1-1; a possible D gene is TRBD1 (6 bases). The CDR3 length is 15 residues. The V gene lost 3 bases and the J gene lost 5 bases, with 16 bases spanning the gap. The germline V gene has CDR1 SGHAT and CDR2 FQNNGV. CDR3 amino acids: CASSFNWLGGTEAFF. The CDR3 DNA follows: TGTGCCAGCAGCTTTAATTGGCTAGGGGGAACTGAAGCTTTCTTT.

The chain has TRBV5-6 and TRBJ1-6; 9 nucleotides line up with TRBD1. Unmatched junction bases numbered 11, after V lost 3 bases and J lost 7 bases. The CDR3 spans 17 residues. CDR1 is SGHDT and CDR2 is YYEEEE in the germline V gene. CDR3: CASSWTGAYRRNSPLHF. Written as DNA, the CDR3 is TGTGCCAGCAGCTGGACAGGGGCCTATAGACGGAATTCACCCCTCCACTTT.

This chain connects TRBV19 to TRBJ2-2, with TRBD2 identical over 10 bases. V shed 6 bases, J shed 1 base, and the junction held 5 bases outside the gene matches. The CDR3 totals 16 residues. Germline loops: CDR1 LNHDA, CDR2 SQIVND (reference sequence). The chain's CDR3 is CASREREGLNTGELFF. The CDR3 DNA is TGTGCCAGTAGGGAGCGGGAGGGACTGAACACCGGGGAGCTGTTTTTT.

Turning to this clone: Germline and junction disagree at one end, which may indicate a read error. The rearrangement joins TRBV7-2 to TRBJ1-5; no firm D call. The CDR3 is 13 amino acids. Germline assignment: CDR1 SGHTA and CDR2 FQGNSA. The CDR3: CASSSGGNRPQHF. The CDR3 coding sequence is TGTGCCAGCAGCTCTGGTGGCAATCGGCCCCAGCATTTT.